This T cell receptor beta chain was observed in a study of CD8 T cells in ankylosing spondylitis. General study findings and limits: Before this, some motif variants had been reported in reactive arthritis synovial fluid and blood. What seemed typical of ankylosing spondylitis blood was a TCR beta motif built from several highly homologous variants.

V lost 0 bases and J 5 bases, leaving 11 bases between the germline ends. This CDR3 has 14 amino acids. CDR1 is SGHRS and CDR2 is YFSETQ in the germline V gene. In regard to this clonotype: Its specificity is unknown.

TCRdb fed the 5' RACE reads into MiXCR, producing one record per CDR3 protein. The profile shows 300,000 to 350,000 distinct CDR3 sequences, less than 25% of them singletons. Sequencing was done on a sample of blood, either unsorted or a sorted T cell fraction (not recorded which). The chain is built from TRBV5-1 and TRBJ2-5; a weak D match, TRBD2 (7 bases). This clonotype was obtained from a female donor with ankylosing spondylitis or in good health (not recorded which). CDR3 sequence: CASSLAGGAETQYF. As DNA, the CDR3 is TGCGCCAGCAGCTTGGCGGGGGGCGCGGAGACCCAGTACTTC.